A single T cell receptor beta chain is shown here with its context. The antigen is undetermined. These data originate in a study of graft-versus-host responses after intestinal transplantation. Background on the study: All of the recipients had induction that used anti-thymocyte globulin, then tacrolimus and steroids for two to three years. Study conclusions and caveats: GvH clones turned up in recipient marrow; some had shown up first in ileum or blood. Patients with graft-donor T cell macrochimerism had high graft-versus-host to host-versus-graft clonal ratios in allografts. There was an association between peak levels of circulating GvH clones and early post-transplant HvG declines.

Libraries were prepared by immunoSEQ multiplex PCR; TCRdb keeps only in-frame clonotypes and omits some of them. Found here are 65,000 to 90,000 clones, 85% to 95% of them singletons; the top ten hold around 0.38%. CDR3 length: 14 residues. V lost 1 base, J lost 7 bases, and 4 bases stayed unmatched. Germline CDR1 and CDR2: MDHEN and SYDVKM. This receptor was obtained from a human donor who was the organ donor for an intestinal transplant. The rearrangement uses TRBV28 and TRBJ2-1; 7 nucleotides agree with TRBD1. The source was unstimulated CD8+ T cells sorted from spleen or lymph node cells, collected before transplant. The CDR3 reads CASSLFRGPNEQFF. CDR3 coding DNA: TGTGCCAGCAGTTTATTTAGGGGGCCTAATGAGCAGTTCTTC.